The 11 T cell receptor beta chains below come from one sample, sequenced in a study of CD8 T cells in ankylosing spondylitis. A single record per CDR3 protein comes from TCRdb applying MiXCR to the 5' RACE reads. The sample holds fewer than 250,000 distinct CDR3 sequences, 10% to 13% seen once. Sequencing was done on a sample of blood, either unsorted or a sorted T cell fraction (not recorded which). The receptors derive from a male donor with ankylosing spondylitis or in good health (not recorded which).

V usage is TRBV2 and J usage is TRBJ2-1; 10 positions match TRBD2. CDR3 length: 17 residues. Germline trimming cut 1 base from V and 2 bases from J; bases unmatched to any gene: 5. Germline lookup yields CDR1 SNHLY and CDR2 FYNNEI. CDR3 sequence: CASSEGGAGGPYNEQFF. Written as DNA, the CDR3 is TGTGCCAGCAGTGAAGGAGGAGCGGGGGGGCCCTACAATGAGCAGTTCTTC.

The table lists this clonotype with many counts. This CDR3 reads CSARTPSGAPDTQYF. CDR3 DNA sequence: TGCAGTGCTAGAACGCCTAGCGGGGCTCCAGATACGCAGTATTTT. The rearrangement links TRBV20-1 to TRBJ2-3; 9 positions match TRBD2. The CDR3 is 15 amino acids. V trimming: 2 bases; J trimming: 4 bases; junction bases outside the gene matches: 7. Germline CDR1 is DFQATT and CDR2 is SNEGSKA (reference sequence).

CDR3 coding DNA: TGTGCCAGCAGTTACCCACAGGACCAAGAGACCCAGTACTTC. Its protein is CASSYPQDQETQYF. The chain uses TRBV6-5 and TRBJ2-5; TRBD1 is a possible D gene (5 bases). Trimming removed 2 bases from V and 0 bases from J, with 7 bases in between. Germline loops: CDR1 MNHEY, CDR2 SVGAGI. The CDR3 is made up of 14 amino acids.

The chain recombines TRBV7-8 with TRBJ1-1; D uncertain. The CDR3 contains 15 residues. Between the trimmed V and J ends, which lost 5 bases and 5 bases, there was a span of 18 bases. Germline loops: CDR1 SGHVS, CDR2 FQNEAQ. CDR3 nucleotides: TGTGCCAGCAGCCCGTCGGCCCGGGAGGCTACTGAAGCTTTCTTT. It yields the protein CASSPSAREATEAFF. The complete variable domain, with remaining parts taken from reference TRBV7-8 and TRBJ1-1, reads GAGVSQSPRYKVAKRGQDVALRCDPISGHVSLFWYQQALGQGPEFLTYFQNEAQLDKSGLPSDRFFAERPEGSVSTLKIQRTQQEDSAVYLCASSPSAREATEAFFGQGTRLTVV.

This clonotype occurred many times. The chain carries TRBV20-1 and TRBJ2-1; 7 bases are a match to TRBD2. CDR1 and CDR2 (germline): DFQATT, SNEGSKA (reference sequence). The CDR3 totals 15 residues. The V gene end was trimmed by 6 bases and the J gene end by 7 bases; junction bases not matched to a gene: 15. CDR3 in DNA: TGCAGTGCCACGGTTTGGGGAGGGCCTCAGAATGAGCAGTTCTTC. Its translation is CSATVWGGPQNEQFF.

This clonotype was found many times. The chain uses TRBV5-1 and TRBJ2-3; no reliable D call. V lost 0 bases and J 0 bases, leaving 8 bases between the germline ends. Germline V gives CDR1 SGHRS, CDR2 YFSETQ. The length of the CDR3 is 15 residues. The CDR3 DNA reads as TGCGCCAGCAGCTTGGTGAGCACAAGCACAGATACGCAGTATTTT. Translation gives CASSLVSTSTDTQYF.

The V gene is TRBV10-3, the J gene TRBJ2-7; D might be TRBD2 (6 bases). The CDR3 has 13 residues. V lost 11 bases and J lost 4, with 18 bases in between. The germline V gene has CDR1 ENHRY and CDR2 SYGVKD. CDR3 residues: CALGGDSGYEQYF. CDR3 sequence (DNA): TGTGCCCTGGGAGGAGACAGCGGGTACGAGCAGTACTTC.

This clonotype was counted many times. The gene calls are TRBV5-6 and TRBJ2-7, with D unresolved. V lost 3 bases to trimming and J lost 3 bases, with 13 bases between them. Germline values: CDR1 SGHDT, CDR2 YYEEEE. There are 14 residues in the CDR3. The CDR3 protein is CASSSRTLLYEQYF. The CDR3, as DNA: TGTGCCAGCAGCTCCCGGACCCTCCTCTACGAGCAGTACTTC.

V usage is TRBV6-2 or TRBV6-3 and J usage is TRBJ2-7; D is perhaps TRBD1 (6 bases). CDR3 size: 12 residues. From germline, CDR1 is MNHEY and CDR2 SVGEGT. The V and J ends lost 10 bases and 3 bases respectively, with 13 bases between them. CDR3 residues: CAIQGMNYEQYF. CDR3 sequence (DNA): TGTGCCATCCAGGGGATGAACTACGAGCAGTACTTC.

In its sample, this clonotype was seen many times. In DNA form, the CDR3 reads TGTGCCAGCAGTCAATTTAAACTCGGACTCCTCCTGGGGGAGACCCAGTACTTC. Protein sequence: CASSQFKLGLLLGETQYF. The chain is built from TRBV12-3 or TRBV12-4 and TRBJ2-5; maybe TRBD2 (5 bases). The CDR3 runs 18 residues. The ends were cut back, 5 bases at V and 5 bases at J, with 27 bases in the middle.

This clonotype was counted ten times or more. The chain combines TRBV5-1 with TRBJ1-3; tentative D call: TRBD1 (5 bases). The CDR3 contains 14 residues. Trimming took 1 base from V and 12 from J, leaving 17 bases between them. Germline V gene lookup returns CDR1 SGHRS and CDR2 YFSETQ. CDR3 loop: CASSLTLDRSNIYF. CDR3 nucleotides: TGCGCCAGCAGCTTGACTCTAGACAGATCGAACATATATTTT.